The source of this TCR beta chain is a study of blood T cells in healthy people across ages. Overall study context: Using template switching, researchers captured about one barcoded beta molecule for each two T cells.

Trimming took off 0 bases at V and 8 bases at J, with 11 bases between the two ends. CDR1 is SQVTM and CDR2 is ANQGSEA in the germline V gene. CDR3 length: 13 residues. Every sample yielded at least 6.5 million isolated PBMCs. The authors ran a second PCR of roughly 6 to 11 cycles using a sample-barcoded 5' primer and a J-beta primer mix. Via MiXCR, TCRdb re-called the 5' RACE reads, giving one row per CDR3 protein. The table has nearly 800,000 distinct CDR3 sequences, about 56% seen once. The sequence was obtained from a middle-aged man in good health. This chain links TRBV29-1 with TRBJ2-1; D uncertain. The sequencing input was blood. Here the CDR3 reads CSVEDWSTYEQFF. CDR3 nucleotide sequence: TGCAGCGTTGAAGACTGGAGCACTTATGAGCAGTTCTTC.